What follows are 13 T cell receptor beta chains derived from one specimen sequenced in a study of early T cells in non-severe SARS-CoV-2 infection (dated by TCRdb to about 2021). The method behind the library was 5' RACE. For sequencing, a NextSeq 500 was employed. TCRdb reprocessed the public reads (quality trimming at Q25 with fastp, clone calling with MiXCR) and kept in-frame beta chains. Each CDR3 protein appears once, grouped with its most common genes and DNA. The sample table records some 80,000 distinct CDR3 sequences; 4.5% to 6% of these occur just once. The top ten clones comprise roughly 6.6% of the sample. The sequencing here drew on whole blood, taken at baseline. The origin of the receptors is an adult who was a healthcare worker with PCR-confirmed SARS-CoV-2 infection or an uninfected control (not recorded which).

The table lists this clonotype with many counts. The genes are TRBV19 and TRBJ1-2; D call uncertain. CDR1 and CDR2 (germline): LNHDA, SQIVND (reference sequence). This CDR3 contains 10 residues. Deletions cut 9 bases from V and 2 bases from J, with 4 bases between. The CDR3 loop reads CASLNYGYTF. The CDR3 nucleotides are TGTGCCAGCCTAAACTATGGCTACACCTTC.

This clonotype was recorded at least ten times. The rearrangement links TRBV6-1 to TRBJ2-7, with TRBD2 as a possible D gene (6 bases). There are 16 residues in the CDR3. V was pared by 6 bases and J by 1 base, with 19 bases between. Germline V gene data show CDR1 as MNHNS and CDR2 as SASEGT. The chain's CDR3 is CASRGDSTGSSYEQYF. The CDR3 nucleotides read TGTGCCAGCAGGGGAGACTCGACCGGGAGTTCCTACGAGCAGTACTTC.

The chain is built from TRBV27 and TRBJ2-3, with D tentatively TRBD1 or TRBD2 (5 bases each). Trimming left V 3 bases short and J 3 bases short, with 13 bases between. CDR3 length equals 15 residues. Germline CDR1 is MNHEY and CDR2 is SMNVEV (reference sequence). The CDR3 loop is CASSFLGVRTDTQYF. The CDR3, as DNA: TGTGCCAGCAGTTTTTTGGGGGTGAGGACAGATACGCAGTATTTT.

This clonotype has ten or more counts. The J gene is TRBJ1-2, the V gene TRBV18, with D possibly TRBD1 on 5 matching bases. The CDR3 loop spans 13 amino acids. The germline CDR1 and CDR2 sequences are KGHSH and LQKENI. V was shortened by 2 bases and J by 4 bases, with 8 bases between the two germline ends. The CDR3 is CASSPSGGYGYTF. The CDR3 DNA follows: TGTGCCAGCTCACCATCGGGGGGCTATGGCTACACCTTC.

The chain's CDR3 is CASRVTGQGNEQFF. The CDR3 bases are TGTGCCAGCAGAGTGACGGGACAGGGCAATGAGCAGTTCTTC. The V gene is TRBV6-1, the J gene TRBJ2-1, with 9 nucleotides matching TRBD1. CDR1 is MNHNS, CDR2 SASEGT, per germline. The CDR3 loop spans 14 amino acids. Germline trimming cut 6 bases from V and 6 bases from J; bases unmatched to any gene: 6.

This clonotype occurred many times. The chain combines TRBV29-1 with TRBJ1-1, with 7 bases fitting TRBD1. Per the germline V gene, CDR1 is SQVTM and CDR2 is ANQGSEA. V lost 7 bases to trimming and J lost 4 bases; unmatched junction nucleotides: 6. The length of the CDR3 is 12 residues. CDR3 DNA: TGCAGCGCTACAGGGGCCGGCACTGAAGCTTTCTTT. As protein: CSATGAGTEAFF.

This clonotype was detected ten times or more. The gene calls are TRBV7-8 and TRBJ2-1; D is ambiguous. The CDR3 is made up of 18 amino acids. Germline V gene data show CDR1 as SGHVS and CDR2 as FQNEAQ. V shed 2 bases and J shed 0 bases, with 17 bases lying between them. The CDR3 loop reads CASSLRSEAWSSYNEQFF. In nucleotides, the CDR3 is TGTGCCAGCAGCTTACGGTCAGAGGCGTGGAGCTCCTACAATGAGCAGTTCTTC.

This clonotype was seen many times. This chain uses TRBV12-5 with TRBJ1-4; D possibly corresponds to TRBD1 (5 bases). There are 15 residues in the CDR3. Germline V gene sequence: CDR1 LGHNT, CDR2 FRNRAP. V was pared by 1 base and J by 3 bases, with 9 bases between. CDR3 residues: CASGLAGWSNEKLFF. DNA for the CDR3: TGTGCTAGTGGTTTGGCAGGGTGGTCTAATGAAAAACTGTTTTTT. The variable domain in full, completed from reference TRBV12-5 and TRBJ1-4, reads DARVTQTPRHKVTEMGQEVTMRCQPILGHNTVFWYRQTMMQGLELLAYFRNRAPLDDSGMPKDRFSAEMPDATLATLKIQPSEPRDSAVYFCASGLAGWSNEKLFFGSGTQLSVL.

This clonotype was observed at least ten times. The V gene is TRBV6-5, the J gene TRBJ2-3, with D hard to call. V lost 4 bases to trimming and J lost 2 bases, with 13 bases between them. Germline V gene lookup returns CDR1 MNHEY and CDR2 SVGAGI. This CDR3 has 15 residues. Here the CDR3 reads CASSWQPIPTDTQYF. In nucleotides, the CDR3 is TGTGCCAGCAGTTGGCAACCGATCCCCACAGATACGCAGTATTTT.

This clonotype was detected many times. The CDR3 bases are TGCAGTGCTACGCGGGGACTAGCGGGAGGCGAGGAGCAGTTCTTC. This gives the protein CSATRGLAGGEEQFF. The chain combines TRBV20-1 with TRBJ2-1, with 15 positions matching TRBD2. This CDR3 has 15 residues. J was trimmed by 10 bases and V by 4 bases; bases with no gene match: 8. Germline V CDR1 and CDR2: DFQATT, SNEGSKA (reference sequence).

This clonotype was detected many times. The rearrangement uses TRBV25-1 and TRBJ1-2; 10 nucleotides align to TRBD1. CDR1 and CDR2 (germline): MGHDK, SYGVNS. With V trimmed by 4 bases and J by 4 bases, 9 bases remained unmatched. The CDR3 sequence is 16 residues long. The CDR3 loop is CASSASTGQGTYGYTF. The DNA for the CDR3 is TGTGCCAGCAGTGCTTCAACGGGACAGGGGACCTATGGCTACACCTTC.

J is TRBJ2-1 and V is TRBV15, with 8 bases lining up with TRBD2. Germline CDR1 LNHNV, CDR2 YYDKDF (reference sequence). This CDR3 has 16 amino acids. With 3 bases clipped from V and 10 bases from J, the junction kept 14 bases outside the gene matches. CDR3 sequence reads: CATSSGDDTSGEEQFF. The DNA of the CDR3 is TGTGCCACCAGCAGTGGCGATGATACTAGCGGTGAGGAGCAGTTCTTC.

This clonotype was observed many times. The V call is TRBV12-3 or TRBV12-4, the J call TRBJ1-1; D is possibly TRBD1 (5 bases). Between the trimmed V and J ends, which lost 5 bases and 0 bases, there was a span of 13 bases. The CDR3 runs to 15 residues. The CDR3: CASSIDSHMNTEAFF. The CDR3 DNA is TGTGCCAGCAGTATTGACAGTCACATGAACACTGAAGCTTTCTTT.